The TCR beta chain under discussion was sequenced for a study of shared clonotypes between healthy human individuals. Broader study findings: Generally, naive subsets came out with larger estimated richness than memory subsets.

The test was conducted at deep level. In the original workflow: Filtering differed since immunoSEQ provided only junctions, with no quality scores. Profiling relied on immunoSEQ multiplex PCR, and the TCRdb table lists in-frame clones only, not all of them. V, J and clone size reflect that table, while D and trimming were determined from the DNA. Of 1.6 million or so clones in the sample, about 98.5% were seen once. To note about this clone: Its specificity is unknown.

CDR1 SGHRS and CDR2 YFSETQ come from the germline V gene. The CDR3 sequence is 14 residues long. The J segment lost 0 bases and the V segment lost 7 bases, leaving 6 bases of the junction unmatched. Sequencing was carried out using naive CD4+ T cells sorted from blood. Noted subset: CD45RA+ positively selected. The V call is TRBV5-1, the J call TRBJ2-7; 8 positions match TRBD2. This TCR came from a man aged 25 to 40 in good health. The CDR3 spells CASGPRGVSYEQYF. CDR3 nucleotide sequence: TGCGCCAGCGGTCCGCGGGGGGTCTCCTACGAGCAGTACTTC.